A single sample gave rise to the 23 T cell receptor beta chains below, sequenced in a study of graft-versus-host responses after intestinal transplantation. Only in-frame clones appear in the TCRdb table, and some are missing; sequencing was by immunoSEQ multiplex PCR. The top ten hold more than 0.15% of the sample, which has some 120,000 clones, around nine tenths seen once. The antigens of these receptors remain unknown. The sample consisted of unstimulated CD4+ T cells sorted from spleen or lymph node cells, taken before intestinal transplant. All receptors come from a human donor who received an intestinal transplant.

The CDR3 nucleotides are TGTGCCAGCAGTTTTGGTACGGGCTACGAGCAGTACTTC. Residues: CASSFGTGYEQYF. The genes are TRBV28 and TRBJ2-7, with D unresolved. Germline V gives CDR1 MDHEN, CDR2 SYDVKM. The CDR3 extends over 13 amino acids. Trimming shortened V by 3 bases and J by 3 bases, and 9 bases separated the two germline ends.

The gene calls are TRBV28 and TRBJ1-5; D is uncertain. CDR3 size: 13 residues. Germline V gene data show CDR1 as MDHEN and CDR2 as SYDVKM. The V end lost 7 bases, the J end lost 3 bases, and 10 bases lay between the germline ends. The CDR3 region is CASKRTVNQPQHF. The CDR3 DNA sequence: TGTGCCAGCAAACGAACGGTCAATCAGCCCCAGCATTTT.

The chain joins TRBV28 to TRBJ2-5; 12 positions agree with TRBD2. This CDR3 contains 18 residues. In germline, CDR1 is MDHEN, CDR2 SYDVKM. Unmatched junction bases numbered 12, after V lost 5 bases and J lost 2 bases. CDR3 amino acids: CASSPPRRLAGEQETQYF. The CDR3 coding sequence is TGTGCCAGCAGTCCCCCCCGGAGACTAGCGGGGGAACAAGAGACCCAGTACTTC.

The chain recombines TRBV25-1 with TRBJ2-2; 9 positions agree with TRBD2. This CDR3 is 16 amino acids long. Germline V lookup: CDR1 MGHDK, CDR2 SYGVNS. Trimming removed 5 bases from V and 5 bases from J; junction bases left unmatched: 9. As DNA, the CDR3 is TGTGCCAGCAGTAAAAAAGGACTAGCGAGAACCGGGGAGCTGTTTTTT. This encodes CASSKKGLARTGELFF.

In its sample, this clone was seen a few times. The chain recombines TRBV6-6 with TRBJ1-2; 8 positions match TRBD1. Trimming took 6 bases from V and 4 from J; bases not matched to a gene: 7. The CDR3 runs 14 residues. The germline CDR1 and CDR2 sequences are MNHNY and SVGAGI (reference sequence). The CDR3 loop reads CASRTNRGSYGYTF. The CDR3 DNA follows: TGTGCCAGCAGAACAAACAGGGGGAGCTATGGCTACACCTTC.

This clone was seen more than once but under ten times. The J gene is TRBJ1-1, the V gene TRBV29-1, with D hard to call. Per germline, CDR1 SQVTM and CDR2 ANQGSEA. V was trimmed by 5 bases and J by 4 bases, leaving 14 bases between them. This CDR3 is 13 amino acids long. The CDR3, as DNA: TGCAGCGTTTCATCCAGATTAAGCACTGAAGCTTTCTTT. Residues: CSVSSRLSTEAFF.

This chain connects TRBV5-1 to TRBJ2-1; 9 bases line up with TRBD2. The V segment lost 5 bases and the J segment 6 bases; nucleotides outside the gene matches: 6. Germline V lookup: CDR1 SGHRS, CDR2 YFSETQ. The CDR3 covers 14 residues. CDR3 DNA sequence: TGCGCCAGCAGTTTTAGCGGGAGAGCCAATGAGCAGTTCTTC. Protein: CASSFSGRANEQFF.

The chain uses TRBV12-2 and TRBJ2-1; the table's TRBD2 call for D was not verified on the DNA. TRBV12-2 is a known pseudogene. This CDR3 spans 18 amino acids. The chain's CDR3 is CASRLGAETSGVHNEQFF. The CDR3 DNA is TGTGCAAGTCGCTTAGGGGCGGAGACTAGCGGGGTTCACAATGAGCAGTTCTTC.

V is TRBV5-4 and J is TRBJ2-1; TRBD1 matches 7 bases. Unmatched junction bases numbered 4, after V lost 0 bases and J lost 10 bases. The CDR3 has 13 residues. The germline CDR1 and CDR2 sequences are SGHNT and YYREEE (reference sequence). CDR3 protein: CASSLEGTVEQFF. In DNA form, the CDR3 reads TGTGCCAGCAGCTTGGAAGGGACAGTCGAGCAGTTCTTC.

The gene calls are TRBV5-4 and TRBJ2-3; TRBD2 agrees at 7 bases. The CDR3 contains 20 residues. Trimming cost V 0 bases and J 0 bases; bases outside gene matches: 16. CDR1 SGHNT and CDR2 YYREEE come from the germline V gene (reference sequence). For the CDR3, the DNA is TGTGCCAGCAGCTTGGTGTGGGTCGCTAGCGGCACCTCTAGCACAGATACGCAGTATTTT. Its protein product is CASSLVWVASGTSSTDTQYF.

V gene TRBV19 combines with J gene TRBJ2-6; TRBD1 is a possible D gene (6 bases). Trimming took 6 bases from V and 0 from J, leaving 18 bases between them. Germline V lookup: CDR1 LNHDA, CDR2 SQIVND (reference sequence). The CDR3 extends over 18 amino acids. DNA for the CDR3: TGTGCCAGTAGCCTGACAGGCTATAGCACCTCTGGGGCCAACGTCCTGACTTTC. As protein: CASSLTGYSTSGANVLTF. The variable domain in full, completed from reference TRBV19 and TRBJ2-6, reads DGGITQSPKYLFRKEGQNVTLSCEQNLNHDAMYWYRQDPGQGLRLIYYSQIVNDFQKGDIAEGYSVSREKKESFPLTVTSAQKNPTAFYLCASSLTGYSTSGANVLTFGAGSRLTVL.

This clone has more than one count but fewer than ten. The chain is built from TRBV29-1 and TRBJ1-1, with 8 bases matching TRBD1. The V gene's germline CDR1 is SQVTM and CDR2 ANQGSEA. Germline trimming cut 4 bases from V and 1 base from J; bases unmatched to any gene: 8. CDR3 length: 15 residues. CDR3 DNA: TGCAGCGTTGTGAGGACAGGGATGGCGAACACTGAAGCTTTCTTT. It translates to CSVVRTGMANTEAFF.

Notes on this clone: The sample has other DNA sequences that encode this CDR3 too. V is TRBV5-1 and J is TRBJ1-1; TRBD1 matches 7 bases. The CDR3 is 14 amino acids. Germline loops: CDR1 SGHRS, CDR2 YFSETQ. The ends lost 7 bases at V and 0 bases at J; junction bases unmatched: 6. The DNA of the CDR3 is TGCGCCAGCTCATTGGGACAGATGAACACTGAAGCTTTCTTT. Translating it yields CASSLGQMNTEAFF.

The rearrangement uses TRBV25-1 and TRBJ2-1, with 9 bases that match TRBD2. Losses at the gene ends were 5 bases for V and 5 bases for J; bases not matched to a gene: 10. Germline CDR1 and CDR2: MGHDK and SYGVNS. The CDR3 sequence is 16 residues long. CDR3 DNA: TGTGCCAGCAGTAGGGGCGGGGGGGCGAGGAACAATGAGCAGTTCTTC. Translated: CASSRGGGARNNEQFF. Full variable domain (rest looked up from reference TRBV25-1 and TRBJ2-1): EADIYQTPRYLVIGTGKKITLECSQTMGHDKMYWYQQDPGMELHLIHYSYGVNSTEKGDLSSESTVSRIRTEHFPLTLESARPSHTSQYLCASSRGGGARNNEQFFGPGTRLTVL.

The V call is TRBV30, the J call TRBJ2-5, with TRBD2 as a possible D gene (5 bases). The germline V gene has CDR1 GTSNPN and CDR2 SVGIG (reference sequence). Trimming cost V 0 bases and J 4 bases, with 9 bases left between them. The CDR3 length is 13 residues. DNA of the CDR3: TGTGCCTGGAGTGTACACGCGGGAGAGACCCAGTACTTC. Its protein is CAWSVHAGETQYF. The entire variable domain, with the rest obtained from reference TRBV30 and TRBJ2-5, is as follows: SQTIHQWPATLVQPVGSPLSLECTVEGTSNPNLYWYRQAAGRGLQLLFYSVGIGQISSEVPQNLSASRPQDRQFILSSKKLLLSDSGFYLCAWSVHAGETQYFGPGTRLLVL.

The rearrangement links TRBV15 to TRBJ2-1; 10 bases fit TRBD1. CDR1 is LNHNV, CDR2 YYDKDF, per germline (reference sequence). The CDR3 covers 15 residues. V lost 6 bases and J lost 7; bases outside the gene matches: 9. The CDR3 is CATSLPGQGSNEQFF. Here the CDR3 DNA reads TGTGCCACCAGTCTACCGGGACAGGGGTCTAATGAGCAGTTCTTC.

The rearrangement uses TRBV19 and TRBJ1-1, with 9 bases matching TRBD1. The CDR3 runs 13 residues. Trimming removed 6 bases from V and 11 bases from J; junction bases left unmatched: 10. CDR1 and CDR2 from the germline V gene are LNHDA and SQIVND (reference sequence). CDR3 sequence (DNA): TGTGCCAGTAGCCAATCCGGGACAGGGTTGGCTTTCTTT. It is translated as CASSQSGTGLAFF.

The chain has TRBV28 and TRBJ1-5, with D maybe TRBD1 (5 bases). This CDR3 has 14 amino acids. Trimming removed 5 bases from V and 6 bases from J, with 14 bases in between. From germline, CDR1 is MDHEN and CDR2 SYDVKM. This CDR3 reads CASSRQFSGQPQHF. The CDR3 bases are TGTGCCAGCAGTCGACAGTTTTCGGGTCAGCCCCAGCATTTT.

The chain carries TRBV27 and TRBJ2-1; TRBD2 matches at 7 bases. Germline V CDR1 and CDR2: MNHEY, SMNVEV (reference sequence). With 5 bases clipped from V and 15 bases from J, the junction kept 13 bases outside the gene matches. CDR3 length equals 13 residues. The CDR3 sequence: CASSLTRTSSPFF. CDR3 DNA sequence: TGTGCCAGCAGTCTTACCCGGACTAGTAGTCCGTTCTTC.

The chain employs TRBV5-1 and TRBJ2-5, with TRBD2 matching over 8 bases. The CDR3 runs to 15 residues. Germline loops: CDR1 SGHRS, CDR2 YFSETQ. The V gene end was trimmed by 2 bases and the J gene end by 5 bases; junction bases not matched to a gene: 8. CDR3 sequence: CASSFEAGASETQYF. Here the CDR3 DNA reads TGCGCCAGCAGCTTTGAAGCGGGGGCCTCGGAGACCCAGTACTTC.

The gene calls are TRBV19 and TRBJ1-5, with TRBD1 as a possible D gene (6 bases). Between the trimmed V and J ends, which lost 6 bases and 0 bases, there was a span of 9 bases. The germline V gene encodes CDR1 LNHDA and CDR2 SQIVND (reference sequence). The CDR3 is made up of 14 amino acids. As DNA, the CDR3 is TGTGCCAGTAGGGGACACTTTAGCAATCAGCCCCAGCATTTT. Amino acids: CASRGHFSNQPQHF. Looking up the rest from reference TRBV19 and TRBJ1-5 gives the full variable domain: DGGITQSPKYLFRKEGQNVTLSCEQNLNHDAMYWYRQDPGQGLRLIYYSQIVNDFQKGDIAEGYSVSREKKESFPLTVTSAQKNPTAFYLCASRGHFSNQPQHFGDGTRLSIL.

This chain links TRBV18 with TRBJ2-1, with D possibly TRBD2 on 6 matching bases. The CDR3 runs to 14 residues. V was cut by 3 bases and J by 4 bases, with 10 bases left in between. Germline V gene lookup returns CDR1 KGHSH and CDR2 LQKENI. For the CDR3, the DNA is TGTGCCAGCTCACCGGCTAGCGCGTACAATGAGCAGTTCTTC. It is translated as CASSPASAYNEQFF.

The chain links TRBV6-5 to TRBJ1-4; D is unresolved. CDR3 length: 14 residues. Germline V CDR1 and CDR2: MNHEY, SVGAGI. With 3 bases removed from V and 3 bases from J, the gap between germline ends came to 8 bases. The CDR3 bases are TGTGCCAGCAGTTATACAGCTTCTAATGAAAAACTGTTTTTT. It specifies CASSYTASNEKLFF.